This T cell receptor (beta chain) was sequenced in a study of cytomegalovirus exposure and HLA in healthy donors. Study-wide points: According to the study, roughly 160 TCR beta chains were cytomegalovirus-associated.

Germline V lookup: CDR1 MGHRA, CDR2 YSYEKL. The ends were cut back, 0 bases at V and 2 bases at J, with 4 bases in the middle. CDR3 size: 14 residues. The repertoire was sequenced with immunoSEQ multiplex PCR; TCRdb's copy has only in-frame clones and lacks some. The data contain around 150,000 clones, approximately 86% of them seen just once; the ten biggest clones take up 7.9%. As to this clone: The antigen remains undetermined.

Sequences were obtained from PBMCs. V usage is TRBV4-1 and J usage is TRBJ2-2; D is unclear. The TCR comes from a woman younger than 30 in good health and CMV-seropositive. CDR3 protein: CASSQDPNTGELFF. The CDR3, as DNA: TGCGCCAGCAGCCAAGATCCAAACACCGGGGAGCTGTTTTTT.